The clone carrying this TCR beta chain was seen only once. TCRdb's copy holds only in-frame clones and misses some; the assay was immunoSEQ multiplex PCR. The sample holds 130,000 to 150,000 clones, approximately 86% seen once. This specimen comes from a study of blood T cell repertoires in COVID-19. In the study overall: T cells, B-cell-depleted T cells, or PBMCs supplied cDNA or gDNA.

V lost 7 bases and J 4 bases, leaving 7 bases between the germline ends. Per germline, CDR1 SNHLY and CDR2 FYNNEI. The CDR3 totals 12 residues. This receptor was obtained from a man in his sixties or seventies with acute or convalescent COVID-19. The chain recombines TRBV2 with TRBJ2-2; tentative D call: TRBD2 (5 bases). The sample comprised peripheral blood. CDR3 amino acids: CASNRGTGELFF. The CDR3 nucleotides read TGTGCCAGCAATCGGGGCACCGGGGAGCTGTTTTTT.